This T cell receptor beta chain was sequenced in a study of blood T cell repertoires in COVID-19. Study-wide background: COVID-19 samples collected from the United States, Italy and Spain covered acute and convalescent phases.

Clones were sequenced by immunoSEQ multiplex PCR, and TCRdb holds only the in-frame ones, with some missing. In the table there are approximately 230,000 clones, approximately 86% of which are singletons. V lost 5 bases and J lost 14, with 28 bases in between. CDR1 and CDR2 (germline): SGHTA, FQGNSA. There are 16 residues in the CDR3. Material for sequencing was peripheral blood. The V call is TRBV7-2, the J call TRBJ1-3; D may be TRBD1 (6 bases). The receptor comes from an older man with acute or convalescent COVID-19. The chain's CDR3 is CASSDYNGGRMETLYF. CDR3 nucleotide sequence: TGTGCCAGCAGCGATTATAACGGGGGGCGTATGGAAACGCTATATTTT. The variable domain in full, with the rest retrieved from reference TRBV7-2 and TRBJ1-3, is GAGVSQSPSNKVTEKGKDVELRCDPISGHTALYWYRQSLGQGLEFLIYFQGNSAPDKSGLPSDRFSAERTGGSVSTLTIQRTQQEDSAVYLCASSDYNGGRMETLYFGEGSWLTVV.